The T cell receptor beta chain under discussion was sequenced for a study of cytomegalovirus exposure and HLA in healthy donors. The CDR3 is 16 residues long. In germline, CDR1 is SEHNR, CDR2 FQNEAQ (reference sequence). A note on this clone: Its specificity is not known. At one end, the junction sequence differs from germline, possibly due to a read error.

With 60 Vbeta and 13 Jbeta primers, the PCR was carried out. Generated by immunoSEQ multiplex PCR, the TCRdb table keeps only in-frame clones and is missing some. The sample has over 60,000 clones; around 70% are singletons. Overall study findings and caveats: There were a few CMV-associated chains whose specificity for CMV antigens was confirmed in vitro. It was assumed in the presence/absence analyses that sequencing depth was roughly uniform across donors. In most subjects, TCR beta sequences reportedly gave accurate predictions of HLA-A and HLA-B alleles.

This chain connects TRBV7-9 to TRBJ1-4; the match to TRBD1 covers 9 bases. The source is a male donor in good health and CMV-seropositive. The specimen was PBMCs. The CDR3 DNA follows: TGTTCCAGCAGCCACGGACAGGGGCGGGCTAATGAAAAACTGTTTTTT. Translated, it gives CSSSHGQGRANEKLFF.